The 15 T cell receptor beta chains given below trace back to one sample, sequenced in a study of blood T cell repertoires in COVID-19. The assay was immunoSEQ multiplex PCR, and TCRdb's table has in-frame clones only and misses some. Of 200,000 to 250,000 clones listed, roughly 83% are singletons. The sample consisted of peripheral blood. These TCRs come from a woman between 50 and 59 years old with acute or convalescent COVID-19.

This clone was detected only a few times. The chain links TRBV14 to TRBJ2-3, with no clear D. Germline CDR1 reads SGHDN; CDR2 reads FVKESK. V was trimmed by 1 base and J by 4 bases, leaving 12 bases between them. There are 15 residues in the CDR3. CDR3 residues: CASSQGLVVPDTQYF. The DNA for the CDR3 is TGTGCCAGCAGCCAAGGGCTAGTTGTCCCAGATACGCAGTATTTT.

This sequence joins TRBV28 and TRBJ1-1; no firm D call. Germline V CDR1 and CDR2: MDHEN, SYDVKM. This CDR3 has 12 residues. Trimming pared 10 bases from V and 5 bases from J, leaving 14 bases between. The CDR3 coding sequence is TGTGCCACTAGCGTAATTGGGACTGAAGCTTTCTTT. This translates into CATSVIGTEAFF.

This chain uses TRBV19 with TRBJ1-1, with D possibly being TRBD1 (6 bases). The V gene's germline CDR1 is LNHDA and CDR2 SQIVND (reference sequence). The CDR3 has 15 residues. V was pared by 7 bases and J by 7 bases, with 22 bases between. Written as DNA, the CDR3 is TGTGCCAGTAAGGGAGGGGGGCTGCATTCGGGTGAAGCTTTCTTT. Translated: CASKGGGLHSGEAFF.

In nucleotides, the CDR3 is TGCGCCAGCAGCGCGGACAGGGGGCTACTTTACAATGAGCAGTTCTTC. Translating gives CASSADRGLLYNEQFF. The chain employs TRBV5-1 and TRBJ2-1; 11 nucleotides agree with TRBD1. This CDR3 comprises 16 residues. V lost 4 bases to trimming and J lost 4 bases; unmatched junction nucleotides: 7. Germline V CDR1 and CDR2: SGHRS, YFSETQ.

V usage is TRBV6-5 and J usage is TRBJ2-7, with TRBD2 identical over 11 bases. The length of the CDR3 is 15 residues. Germline-derived CDR1 and CDR2 are MNHEY and SVGAGI. J gave up 4 bases and V 4 bases, and 6 bases lay outside the gene matches. The CDR3 region has the DNA TGTGCCAGCAGTTTCGTAGCGGGAGGGAGGTACGAGCAGTACTTC. This translates into CASSFVAGGRYEQYF.

This clone occurred once. The CDR3 bases are TGTGCCAGCAGCCTACCCGGGACAGGGGGGGATACGCAGTATTTT. Its translation is CASSLPGTGGDTQYF. The chain employs TRBV3-1 (or the pseudogene TRBV3-2) and TRBJ2-3; 11 nucleotides line up with TRBD1. With 4 bases clipped from V and 6 bases from J, the junction kept 6 bases outside the gene matches. The germline V gene has CDR1 LGHDT and CDR2 YNNKEL (reference sequence). This CDR3 comprises 15 residues.

This chain joins TRBV5-4 and TRBJ1-5, with 10 bases lining up with TRBD1. The CDR3 runs to 16 residues. Looked up from germline, CDR1 is SGHNT and CDR2 is YYREEE (reference sequence). V shed 4 bases and J 7 bases; nucleotides not matched to a gene: 11. This CDR3 is CASSTGTGENRQPQHF. CDR3 DNA: TGTGCCAGCAGCACCGGGACAGGGGAAAATCGGCAGCCCCAGCATTTT.

The chain links TRBV5-4 to TRBJ2-1, with TRBD2 matching over 7 bases. The trim removed 4 bases at V and 8 bases at J, leaving 12 bases unmatched. The germline gives CDR1 SGHNT, CDR2 YYREEE (reference sequence). The CDR3 covers 15 residues. The CDR3 DNA follows: TGTGCCAGCAGCCCCTCTCGCGGGGGATCCTATGAGCAGTTCTTC. This translates into CASSPSRGGSYEQFF.

The genes are TRBV6-6 and TRBJ2-7; D may be TRBD2 (6 bases). The CDR3 length is 16 residues. The V gene lost 5 bases and the J gene lost 5 bases, with 22 bases spanning the gap. Germline V gene data show CDR1 as MNHNY and CDR2 as SVGAGI (reference sequence). The CDR3 DNA reads TGTGCCAGCAGTCGACCGACTCGAGCGGGTTTCCACGAGCAGTACTTC. Its translation: CASSRPTRAGFHEQYF.

The chain recombines TRBV19 with TRBJ2-3; possibly TRBD2 for D (5 bases). Trimming pared 4 bases from V and 6 bases from J, leaving 20 bases between. This CDR3 spans 16 amino acids. Germline-derived CDR1 and CDR2 are LNHDA and SQIVND (reference sequence). CDR3 nucleotide sequence: TGTGCCAGTAGTAGGCTGTCCGGGGAACACGGGGATACGCAGTATTTT. The encoded protein is CASSRLSGEHGDTQYF.

V gene TRBV2 combines with J gene TRBJ2-3; 11 bases line up with TRBD1. Germline-derived CDR1 and CDR2 are SNHLY and FYNNEI. V was pared by 6 bases and J by 4 bases, with 6 bases of the junction left unmatched. The CDR3 totals 15 residues. This chain's CDR3 is CASRPGQGAADTQYF. The CDR3 nucleotides read TGTGCCAGCAGACCCGGACAGGGGGCCGCAGATACGCAGTATTTT.

The chain joins TRBV4-3 to TRBJ1-3, with 8 positions matching TRBD1. Germline lookup yields CDR1 LGHNA and CDR2 YSLEER. Germline trimming cut 4 bases from V and 0 bases from J; bases unmatched to any gene: 8. The length of the CDR3 is 17 residues. CDR3 region: CASSPRTGPISGNTIYF. The CDR3 DNA reads TGCGCCAGCAGCCCCCGGACAGGGCCTATCTCTGGAAACACCATATATTTT.

The V gene is TRBV7-2, the J gene TRBJ2-1, with 8 nucleotides matching TRBD2. CDR3 length equals 14 residues. The J segment lost 7 bases and the V segment lost 2 bases, leaving 4 bases of the junction unmatched. The germline gives CDR1 SGHTA, CDR2 FQGNSA. In DNA, the CDR3 is TGTGCCAGCAGCTTAAGCGGGGGCGTAAATGAGCAGTTCTTC. Its protein is CASSLSGGVNEQFF.

This chain connects TRBV29-1 to TRBJ2-1; D uncertain. Trimming left V 5 bases short and J 0 bases short, with 5 bases between. This CDR3 region has 12 residues. Per the germline V gene, CDR1 is SQVTM and CDR2 is ANQGSEA. DNA of the CDR3: TGCAGCGTTTCGAGCTCCTACAATGAGCAGTTCTTC. Amino acid sequence: CSVSSSYNEQFF.

The chain recombines TRBV6-5 with TRBJ1-6, with unresolved D. The V end was cut by 6 bases, the J end by 10 bases, with 10 bases between. This CDR3 has 12 amino acids. Germline V CDR1 and CDR2: MNHEY, SVGAGI. The CDR3 is CASRSGNSPLHF. CDR3 bases: TGTGCCAGCAGATCCGGGAACTCACCCCTCCACTTT.